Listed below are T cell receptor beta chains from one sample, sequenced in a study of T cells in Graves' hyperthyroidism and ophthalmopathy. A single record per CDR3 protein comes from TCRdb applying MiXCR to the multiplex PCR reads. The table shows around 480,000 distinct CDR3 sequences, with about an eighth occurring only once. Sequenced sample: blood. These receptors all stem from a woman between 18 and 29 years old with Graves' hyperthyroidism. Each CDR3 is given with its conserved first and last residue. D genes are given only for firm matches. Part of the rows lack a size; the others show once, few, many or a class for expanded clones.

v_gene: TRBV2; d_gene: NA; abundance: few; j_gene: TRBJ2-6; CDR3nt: TGTGCCAGCAACTCACAGCCCTCTGAGGCCAACGTCCTGACTTTC; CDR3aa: CASNSQPSEANVLTF
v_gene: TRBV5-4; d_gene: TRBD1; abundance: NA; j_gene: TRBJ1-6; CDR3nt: TGTGCCAGCAGCTTGCAGGGGGGCGCGAGTAATTCACCCCTCCACTTT; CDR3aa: CASSLQGGASNSPLHF
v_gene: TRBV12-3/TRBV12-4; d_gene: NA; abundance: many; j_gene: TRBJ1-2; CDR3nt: TGTGCCAGCAGTTACCGGGCGCGGGGCTATGGCTACACCTTC; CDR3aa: CASSYRARGYGYTF
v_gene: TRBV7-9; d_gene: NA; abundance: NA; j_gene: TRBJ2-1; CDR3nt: TGTGCCAGCAGCTACGGCGGGCTATACAATGAGCAGTTCTTC; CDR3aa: CASSYGGLYNEQFF
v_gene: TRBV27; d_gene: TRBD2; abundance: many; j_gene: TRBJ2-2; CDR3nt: TGTGCCAGCAGTTTTCAACGCACTAGCGGGCCCTGGGCCGGGGAGCTGTTTTTT; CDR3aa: CASSFQRTSGPWAGELFF
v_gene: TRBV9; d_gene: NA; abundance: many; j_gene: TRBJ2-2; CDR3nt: TGTGCCAGCAGCGTGGACTCCGGGGAGCTGTTTTTT; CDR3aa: CASSVDSGELFF
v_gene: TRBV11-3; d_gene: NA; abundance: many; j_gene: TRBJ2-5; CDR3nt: TGTGCCAGCAGCTTACGGCACCAAGAGACCCAGTACTTC; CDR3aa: CASSLRHQETQYF
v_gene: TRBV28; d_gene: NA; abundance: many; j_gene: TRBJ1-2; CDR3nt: TGTGCCAGCAGTTTGTCCGGACATGGCTACACCTTC; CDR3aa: CASSLSGHGYTF
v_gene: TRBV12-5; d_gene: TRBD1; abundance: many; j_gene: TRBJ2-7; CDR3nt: TGTGCTAGTCGTCCAGCGGGACAGGGGGCCTACGAGCAGTACTTC; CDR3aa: CASRPAGQGAYEQYF
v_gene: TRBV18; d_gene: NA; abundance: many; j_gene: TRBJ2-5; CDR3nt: TGTGCCAGCTCACCGGCCAGCTGGGGGGAGACCCAGTACTTC; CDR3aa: CASSPASWGETQYF
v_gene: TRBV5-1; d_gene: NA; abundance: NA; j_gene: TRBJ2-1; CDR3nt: TGCGCCAGCAGCTTATACGGACTAATTTGGGATGAGCAGTTCTTC; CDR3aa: CASSLYGLIWDEQFF
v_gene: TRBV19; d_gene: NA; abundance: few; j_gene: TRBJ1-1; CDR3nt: TGTGCCAGTAGTCTCCAGATCGGACAGAGAACCCCTGGAGCTTTCTTT; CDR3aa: CASSLQIGQRTPGAFF
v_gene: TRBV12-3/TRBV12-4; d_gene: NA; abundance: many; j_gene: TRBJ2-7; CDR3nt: TGTGCCAGCAGTCAGGGGTTAGGGGAGCAGTACTTC; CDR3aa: CASSQGLGEQYF
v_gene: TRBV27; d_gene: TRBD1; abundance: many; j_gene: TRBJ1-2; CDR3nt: TGTGCCAGCAGTTTAACGACAGGGGGCTACGGCTACACCTTC; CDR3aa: CASSLTTGGYGYTF
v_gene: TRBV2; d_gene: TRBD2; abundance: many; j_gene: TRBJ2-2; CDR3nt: TGTGCCAGCAGACTCCCTTTGGGGGGGTCCGGGGAGCTGTTTTTT; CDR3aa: CASRLPLGGSGELFF
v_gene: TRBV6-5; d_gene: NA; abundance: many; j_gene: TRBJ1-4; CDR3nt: TGTGCCAGCAGTTACTCGAGAGCTACATCAGAAAAACTGTTTTTT; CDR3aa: CASSYSRATSEKLFF
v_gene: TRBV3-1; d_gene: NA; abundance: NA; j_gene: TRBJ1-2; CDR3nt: TGTGCCAGCAGCCAAGATCAGGCACCCCCCTATGGCTACACCTTC; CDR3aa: CASSQDQAPPYGYTF
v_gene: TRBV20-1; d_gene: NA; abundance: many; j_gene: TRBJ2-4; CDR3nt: TGCAGTGCTAGAGTTGCGGGATTTGGGGCCAAAAACATTCAGTACTTC; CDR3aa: CSARVAGFGAKNIQYF
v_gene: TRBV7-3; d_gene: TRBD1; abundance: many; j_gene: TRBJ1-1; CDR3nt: TGTGCCAGCAGCTTACAGGGGGGTTTAGGCGTGAACACTGAAGCTTTCTTT; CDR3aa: CASSLQGGLGVNTEAFF
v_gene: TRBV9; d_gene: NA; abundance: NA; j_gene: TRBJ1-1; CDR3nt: TGTGCCAGCAGCGTACCCCCGGACAGCAGGAACACTGAAGCTTTCTTT; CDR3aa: CASSVPPDSRNTEAFF
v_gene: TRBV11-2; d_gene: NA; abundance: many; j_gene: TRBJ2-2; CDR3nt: TGTGCCAGCAGCCTGGACAGTCCGAACACCGGGGAGCTGTTTTTT; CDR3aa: CASSLDSPNTGELFF
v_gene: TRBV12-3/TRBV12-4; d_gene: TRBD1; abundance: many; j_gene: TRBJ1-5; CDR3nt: TGTGCCAGCAGCGATAGAGGGACAGGAGGCAATCAGCCCCAGCATTTT; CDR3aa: CASSDRGTGGNQPQHF
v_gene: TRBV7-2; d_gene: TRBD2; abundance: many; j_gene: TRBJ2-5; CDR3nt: TGTGCCAGCAGCCCCGGGGGGGGGCGAGAAGAGACCCAGTACTTC; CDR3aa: CASSPGGGREETQYF
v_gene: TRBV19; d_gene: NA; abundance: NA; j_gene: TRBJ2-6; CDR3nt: TGTGCCAGTAAGGGGGTAGACTCTGGGGCCAACGTCCTGACTTTC; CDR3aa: CASKGVDSGANVLTF
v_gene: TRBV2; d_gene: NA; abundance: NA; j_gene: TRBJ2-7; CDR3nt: TGTGCCAGCAGTGAATCGGCAGGGCCCGCCTACGAGCAGTACTTC; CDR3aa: CASSESAGPAYEQYF
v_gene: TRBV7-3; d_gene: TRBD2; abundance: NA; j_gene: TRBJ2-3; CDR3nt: TGTGCCAGCAGCTTAGCGGGAGTGAGTGATACGCAGTATTTT; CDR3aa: CASSLAGVSDTQYF
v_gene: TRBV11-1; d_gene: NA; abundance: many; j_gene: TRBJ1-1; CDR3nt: TGTGCCAGCAGCCCCGGTTTAACAGCGAACACTGAAGCTTTCTTT; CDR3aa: CASSPGLTANTEAFF
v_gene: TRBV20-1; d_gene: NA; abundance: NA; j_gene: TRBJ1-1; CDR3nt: TGCAGTGCGAAGGGTAGGACTGAAGCTTTCTTT; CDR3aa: CSAKGRTEAFF
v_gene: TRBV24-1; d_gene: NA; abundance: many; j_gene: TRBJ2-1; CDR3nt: TGTGCCACCAGTGATTCTATCTACAATGAGCAGTTCTTC; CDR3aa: CATSDSIYNEQFF
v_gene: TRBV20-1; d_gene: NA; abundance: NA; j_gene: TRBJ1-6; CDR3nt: TGCAGTGCTAGAGATCTCCGTAATTCACCCCTCCACTTT; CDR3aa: CSARDLRNSPLHF
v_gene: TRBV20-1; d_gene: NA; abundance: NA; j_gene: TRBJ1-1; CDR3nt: TGCAGTGCTAGACGCAATGGGCCTGAAGCTTTCTTT; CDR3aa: CSARRNGPEAFF
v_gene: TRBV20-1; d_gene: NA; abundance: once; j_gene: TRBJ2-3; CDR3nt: TGCAGTGCTAGCCCACTAGGGCTAGATACGCAGTATTTT; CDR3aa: CSASPLGLDTQYF
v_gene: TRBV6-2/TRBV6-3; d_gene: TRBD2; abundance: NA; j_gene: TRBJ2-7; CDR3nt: TGTGCCAGCAGTTACTCCTCTAGCGGAAGCACCTACGAGCAGTACTTC; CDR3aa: CASSYSSSGSTYEQYF
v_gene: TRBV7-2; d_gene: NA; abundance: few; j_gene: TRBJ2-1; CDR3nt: TGTGCCAGCAGCTTACCCCCAGCGAATGAGCAGTTCTTC; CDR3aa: CASSLPPANEQFF
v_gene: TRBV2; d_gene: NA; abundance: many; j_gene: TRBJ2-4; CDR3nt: TGTGCCAGCAGTGGGGGGGACAGAAACATTCAGTACTTC; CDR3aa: CASSGGDRNIQYF
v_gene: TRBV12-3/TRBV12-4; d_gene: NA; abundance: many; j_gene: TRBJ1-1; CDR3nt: TGTGCCAGCAGCCGGACATCAGGAATAAAAGCTTTCTTT; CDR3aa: CASSRTSGIKAFF
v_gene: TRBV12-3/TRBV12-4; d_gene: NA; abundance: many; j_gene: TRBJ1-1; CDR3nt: TGTGCCAGCAGTTTAACGGCGGGGGGAGCTTTCTTT; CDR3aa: CASSLTAGGAFF
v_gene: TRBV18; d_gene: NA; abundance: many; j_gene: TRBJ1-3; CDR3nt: TGTGCCAGCTCACCGGTGACAGACTCTGGAAACACCATATATTTT; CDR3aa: CASSPVTDSGNTIYF
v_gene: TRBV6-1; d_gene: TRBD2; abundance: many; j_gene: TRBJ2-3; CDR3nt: TGTGCCAGCGGCGGGAGCGGATGGGGCACAGATACGCAGTATTTT; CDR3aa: CASGGSGWGTDTQYF
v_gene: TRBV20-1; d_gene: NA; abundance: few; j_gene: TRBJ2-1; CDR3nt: TGCAGTGCTAGAGATGGCGGGACGAGTTCCTACAATGAGCAGTTCTTC; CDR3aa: CSARDGGTSSYNEQFF
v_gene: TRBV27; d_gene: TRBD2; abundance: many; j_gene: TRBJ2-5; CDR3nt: TGTGCCAGCAGCGGACTAGCGGGCCTCCAAGAGACCCAGTACTTC; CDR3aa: CASSGLAGLQETQYF
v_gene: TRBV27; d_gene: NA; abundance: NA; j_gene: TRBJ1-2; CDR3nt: TGTGCCAGCAGTTTATTTGGGGGGGGGGGCTACACCTTC; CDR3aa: CASSLFGGGGYTF
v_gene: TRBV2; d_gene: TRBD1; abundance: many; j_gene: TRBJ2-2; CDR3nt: TGTGCCAGCAGTTCGGACAGGGCGGGCACCGGGGAGCTGTTTTTT; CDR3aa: CASSSDRAGTGELFF
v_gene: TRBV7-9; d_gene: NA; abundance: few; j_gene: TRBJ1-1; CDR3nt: TGTGCCAGCAGCCGGACAGCTGATAACACTGAAGCTTTCTTT; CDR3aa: CASSRTADNTEAFF
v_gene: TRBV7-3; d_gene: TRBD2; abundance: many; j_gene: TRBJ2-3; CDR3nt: TGTGCCAGCAGCCCACGGACTAGCGGGAGAGTCGCAGATACGCAGTATTTT; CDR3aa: CASSPRTSGRVADTQYF
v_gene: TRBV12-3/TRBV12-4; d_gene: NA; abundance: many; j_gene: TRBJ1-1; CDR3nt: TGTGCCAGCAGTCCGAATGGCTGGCGGAACACTGAAGCTTTCTTT; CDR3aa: CASSPNGWRNTEAFF
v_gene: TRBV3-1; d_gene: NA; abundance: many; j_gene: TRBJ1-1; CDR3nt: TGTGCCAGCAGCCAAGGGGGGGAGACTGAAGCTTTCTTT; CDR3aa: CASSQGGETEAFF
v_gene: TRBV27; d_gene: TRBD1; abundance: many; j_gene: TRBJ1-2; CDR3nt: TGTGCCAGCAGTTCTAGCTTCGCCAGGGGGCTGGATAACTATGGCTACACCTTC; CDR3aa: CASSSSFARGLDNYGYTF
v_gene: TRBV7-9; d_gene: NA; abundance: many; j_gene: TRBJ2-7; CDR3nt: TGTGCCAGCAGCTTAGTGGCGGCCGGGATCCACGAGCAGTACTTC; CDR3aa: CASSLVAAGIHEQYF
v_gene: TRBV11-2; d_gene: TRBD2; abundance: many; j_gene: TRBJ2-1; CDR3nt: TGTGCCAGCAGCTCGGGACTAGCGGGAGTGGAGCAGTTCTTC; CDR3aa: CASSSGLAGVEQFF
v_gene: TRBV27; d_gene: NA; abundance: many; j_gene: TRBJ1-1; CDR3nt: TGTGCCAGTATCCCTCTAAGGGGGGCAGGGTCTGAAGCTTTCTTT; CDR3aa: CASIPLRGAGSEAFF
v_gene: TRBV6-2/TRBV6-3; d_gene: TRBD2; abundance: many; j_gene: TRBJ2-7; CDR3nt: TGTGCCAGCAGTTATGGAACGCTAGCGGGGGCTAGGCAGTACTTC; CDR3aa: CASSYGTLAGARQYF
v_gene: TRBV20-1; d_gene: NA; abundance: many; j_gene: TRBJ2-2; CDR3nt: TGCAGTGCTATTTGGAGGGCTTCCGGGGAGCTGTTTTTT; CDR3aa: CSAIWRASGELFF
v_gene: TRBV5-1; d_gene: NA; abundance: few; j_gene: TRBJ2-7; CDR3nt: TGCGCCAGCAGCTCTCCGACACGCTCCTACGAGCAGTACTTC; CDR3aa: CASSSPTRSYEQYF
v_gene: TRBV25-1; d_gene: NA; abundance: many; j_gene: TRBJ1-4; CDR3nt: TGTGCCAGCAGTGATGTAGAGGGGGGGATGATAGGACATGAAAAACTGTTTTTT; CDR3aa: CASSDVEGGMIGHEKLFF